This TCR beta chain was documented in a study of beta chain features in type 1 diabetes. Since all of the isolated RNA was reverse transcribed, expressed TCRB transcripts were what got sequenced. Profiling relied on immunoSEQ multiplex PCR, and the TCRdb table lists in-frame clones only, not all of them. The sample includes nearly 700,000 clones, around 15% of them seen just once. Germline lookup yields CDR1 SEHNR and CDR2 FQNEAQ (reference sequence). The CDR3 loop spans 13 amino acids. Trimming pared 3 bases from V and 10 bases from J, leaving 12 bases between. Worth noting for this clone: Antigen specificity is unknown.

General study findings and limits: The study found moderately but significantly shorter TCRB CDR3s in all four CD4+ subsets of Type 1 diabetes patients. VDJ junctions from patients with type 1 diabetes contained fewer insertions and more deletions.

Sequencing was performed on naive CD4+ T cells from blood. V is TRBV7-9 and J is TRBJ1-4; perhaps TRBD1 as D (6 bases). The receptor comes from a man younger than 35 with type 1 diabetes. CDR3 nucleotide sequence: TGTGCCAGCAGCTTCGAACAGGGTGTAAAACTGTTTTTT. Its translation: CASSFEQGVKLFF.